Listed below are T cell receptor beta chains from one sample, sequenced in a study of blood T cells in healthy people across ages. TCRdb re-called the 5' RACE reads through MiXCR, storing one row per CDR3 protein. The sample consists of 1.5 million to 2 million distinct CDR3 sequences, roughly 52% of them appearing once. The sequenced sample consisted of blood. These receptors originate from a woman aged 40 to 50 in good health. CDR3s include the opening cysteine and the closing phenylalanine or tryptophan. The D gene is left open where the match is weak. The size field is filled for only some rows; it gives once, few, many or a size class.

d_call	v_call	j_call	clone_size	cdr3_aa	cdr3_nt
.	TRBV13	TRBJ1-2	.	CASSFGRALGGYTF	TGTGCCAGCAGCTTCGGCAGGGCCCTCGGTGGCTACACCTTC
TRBD2	TRBV7-2	TRBJ2-7	few	CASSLRLAGGSSQYF	TGTGCCAGCAGCTTACGACTAGCGGGGGGTTCGTCCCAGTACTTC
.	TRBV4-3	TRBJ2-3	few	CASSQGEGSPDTQYF	TGCGCCAGCAGCCAAGGGGAAGGGTCCCCAGATACGCAGTATTTT
TRBD2	TRBV4-3	TRBJ2-3	few	CASSPASGPSTDTQYF	TGCGCCAGCAGCCCTGCTAGCGGGCCTAGCACAGATACGCAGTATTTT
.	TRBV7-6	TRBJ2-3	.	CASSLLVRAPDTQYF	TGTGCCAGCAGCCTTTTGGTTAGGGCGCCAGATACGCAGTATTTT
.	TRBV4-2	TRBJ1-6	.	CASSQEPVLRAPLHF	TGTGCCAGCAGCCAAGAACCAGTGTTAAGGGCACCCCTCCACTTT
TRBD2	TRBV28	TRBJ2-7	.	CASRPSGGPYEQYF	TGTGCCAGCCGTCCTAGCGGGGGACCCTACGAGCAGTACTTC
TRBD1	TRBV20-1	TRBJ1-5	few	CSAPDRGSNQPQHF	TGCAGTGCTCCCGACAGGGGAAGCAATCAGCCCCAGCATTTT
.	TRBV6-1	TRBJ1-1	.	CASTNFREGTEAFF	TGTGCCAGCACCAACTTCAGGGAGGGCACTGAAGCTTTCTTT
TRBD1	TRBV12-3/TRBV12-4	TRBJ2-3	.	CASSPGDRGSDTQYF	TGTGCCAGCAGTCCCGGGGACAGGGGCTCAGATACGCAGTATTTT
.	TRBV7-9	TRBJ2-1	.	CASSLTGVAEQFF	TGTGCCAGCAGCTTAACGGGAGTCGCTGAGCAGTTCTTC
TRBD2	TRBV7-2	TRBJ2-1	many	CASSPAGTSGYNEQFF	TGTGCCAGCAGCCCTGCAGGGACTAGCGGTTACAATGAGCAGTTCTTC
.	TRBV20-1	TRBJ2-5	few	CSASGGRSETQYF	TGCAGTGCTAGCGGGGGCCGTTCAGAGACCCAGTACTTC
.	TRBV18	TRBJ1-2	few	CASSDQRAAGGYTF	TGTGCCAGCTCCGATCAGCGGGCGGCCGGCGGCTACACCTTC
TRBD1	TRBV27	TRBJ1-6	.	CASSPLTTGKISPLHF	TGTGCCAGCAGTCCGCTCACGACAGGGAAAATTTCACCCCTCCACTTT
.	TRBV12-3/TRBV12-4	TRBJ2-2	.	CASSPRGVITGELFF	TGTGCCAGCAGTCCCAGGGGGGTAATAACCGGGGAGCTGTTTTTT
.	TRBV28	TRBJ1-2	.	CASSPLISFNYGYTF	TGTGCCAGCAGTCCCCTTATTAGTTTTAACTATGGCTACACCTTC
TRBD2	TRBV27	TRBJ2-1	.	CASGARGGGDEQFF	TGTGCCAGCGGGGCCCGGGGGGGCGGTGATGAGCAGTTCTTC
.	TRBV18	TRBJ1-2	.	CASSPQPTGGNGYTF	TGTGCCAGCTCACCACAGCCTACAGGCGGAAATGGCTACACCTTC
.	TRBV20-1	TRBJ2-7	many	CSASPGHSYEQYF	TGCAGTGCTAGTCCTGGACACTCCTACGAGCAGTACTTC
.	TRBV7-2	TRBJ1-4	.	CASSLPINEKLFF	TGTGCCAGCAGCTTACCTATTAATGAAAAACTGTTTTTT
.	TRBV20-1	TRBJ1-2	.	CSAKKHWDGIYGYTF	TGCAGTGCTAAGAAGCACTGGGACGGCATCTATGGCTACACCTTC
TRBD2	TRBV20-1	TRBJ2-7	.	CSAGLADHYEQYF	TGCAGTGCTGGACTAGCGGATCACTACGAGCAGTACTTC
TRBD2	TRBV6-2/TRBV6-3	TRBJ2-3	.	CASSPWGSGASTDTQYF	TGTGCCAGCAGTCCGTGGGGTAGCGGGGCATCCACAGATACGCAGTATTTT
TRBD2	TRBV4-2	TRBJ2-1	few	CASSQPGGARTYEQFF	TGTGCCAGCAGCCAGCCCGGGGGGGCTCGAACGTATGAGCAGTTCTTC
TRBD1	TRBV6-2/TRBV6-3	TRBJ2-1	.	CASRGQGASYNEQFF	TGTGCCAGCAGAGGACAGGGGGCCAGTTACAATGAGCAGTTCTTC
.	TRBV6-5	TRBJ1-2	.	CASSYSTATNYGYTF	TGTGCCAGCAGTTACTCCACGGCCACCAACTATGGCTACACCTTC
.	TRBV6-6	TRBJ1-2	few	CASSGIQEEGPNYGYTF	TGTGCCAGCAGCGGGATTCAGGAGGAAGGACCAAACTATGGCTACACCTTC
.	TRBV6-6	TRBJ2-1	few	CASSPHFGVYNEQFF	TGTGCCAGCAGTCCCCATTTTGGGGTTTACAATGAGCAGTTCTTC
TRBD2	TRBV20-1	TRBJ2-1	.	CSARDTSGGTGRSYNEQFF	TGCAGTGCTAGAGATACTAGCGGGGGGACGGGAAGGTCCTACAATGAGCAGTTCTTC
.	TRBV28	TRBJ1-2	once	CASSQHWTVDFYGYTF	TGTGCCAGCAGCCAACACTGGACGGTAGATTTCTATGGCTACACCTTC
.	TRBV7-9	TRBJ2-7	few	CASSHHSPGQEGTYEQYF	TGTGCCAGCAGCCACCACAGTCCGGGACAAGAAGGGACCTACGAGCAGTACTTC
.	TRBV28	TRBJ2-7	.	CATRPADYEQYF	TGTGCTACCCGGCCGGCGGACTACGAGCAGTACTTC